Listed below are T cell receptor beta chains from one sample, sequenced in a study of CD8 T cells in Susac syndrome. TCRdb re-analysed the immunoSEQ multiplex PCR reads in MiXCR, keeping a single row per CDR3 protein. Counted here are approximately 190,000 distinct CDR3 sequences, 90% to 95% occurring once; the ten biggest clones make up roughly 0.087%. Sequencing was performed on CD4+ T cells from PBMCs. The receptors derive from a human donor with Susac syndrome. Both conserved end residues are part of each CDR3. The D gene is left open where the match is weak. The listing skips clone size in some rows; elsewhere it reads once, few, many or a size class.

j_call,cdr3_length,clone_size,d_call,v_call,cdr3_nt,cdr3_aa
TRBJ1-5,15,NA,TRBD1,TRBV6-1,TGTGCCAGCAGTCTTCAGGGGGATAACAATCAGCCCCAGCATTTT,CASSLQGDNNQPQHF
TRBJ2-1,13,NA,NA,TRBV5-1,TGCGCCAGCAGCCACCCCGGGACGAATGAGCAGTTCTTC,CASSHPGTNEQFF
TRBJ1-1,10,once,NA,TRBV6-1,TGTGCCAGCAGTAGCCCTGAAGCTTTCTTT,CASSSPEAFF
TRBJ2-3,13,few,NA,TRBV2,TGTGCCAGCAGCAGAGGTAGGACAGATACGCAGTATTTT,CASSRGRTDTQYF
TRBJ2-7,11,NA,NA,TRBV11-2,TGTGCCAGCAGCGAACAGTACGAGCAGTACTTC,CASSEQYEQYF
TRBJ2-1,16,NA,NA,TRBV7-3,TGTGCCAGCAGCTTAATCCCCAGCGGAGATCACAATGAGCAGTTCTTC,CASSLIPSGDHNEQFF
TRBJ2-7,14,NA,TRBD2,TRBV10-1,TGCGCCAGCAGTGATGGACTAGGGCTCTACGAGCAGTACTTC,CASSDGLGLYEQYF
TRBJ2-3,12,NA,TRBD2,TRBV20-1,TGCAGTATTCGGGAGGGCACAGATACGCAGTATTTT,CSIREGTDTQYF
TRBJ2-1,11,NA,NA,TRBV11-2,TGTGCCAGCAGCGGGCCGGGGCTTGGGTTCTTC,CASSGPGLGFF
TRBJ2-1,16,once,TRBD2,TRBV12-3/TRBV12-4,TGTGCCAGCAAGTTCCTAGCGGGTTTCTCCTACAATGAGCAGTTCTTC,CASKFLAGFSYNEQFF
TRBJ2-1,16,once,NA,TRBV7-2,TGTGCCAGCAGCTTAGGCAGGGCACCCCCAATGGATGAGCAGTTCTTC,CASSLGRAPPMDEQFF